These 18 T cell receptor beta chains share one sample of origin, sequenced in a study of blood T cell repertoires in COVID-19. Repertoires were generated with immunoSEQ multiplex PCR, while TCRdb's copy carries only in-frame clones and drops some. The table lists roughly 220,000 clones, about 86% of them singletons. Input material: PBMCs or T cells enriched from blood (not recorded which). Receptor source: a woman aged 40 to 49 with acute COVID-19.

The chain recombines TRBV10-3 with TRBJ2-5; D unresolved. CDR1 is ENHRY, CDR2 SYGVKD, per germline. This CDR3 contains 15 residues. V shed 2 bases and J shed 5 bases, with 15 bases lying between them. DNA for the CDR3: TGTGCCATCAGTGAGGAACAGCCCCAGCAGGAGACCCAGTACTTC. The encoded protein is CAISEEQPQQETQYF.

The V gene is TRBV5-1, the J gene TRBJ2-1; TRBD1 agrees at 8 bases. Germline trimming cut 4 bases from V and 1 base from J; bases unmatched to any gene: 4. Germline CDR1 reads SGHRS; CDR2 reads YFSETQ. CDR3 length: 15 amino acids. The CDR3 sequence: CASSPDRGSYNEQFF. Written as DNA, the CDR3 is TGCGCCAGCAGCCCAGACAGGGGATCCTACAATGAGCAGTTCTTC.

J is TRBJ1-3 and V is TRBV6-5; D is ambiguous. V gave up 5 bases and J gave up 0 bases, with 11 bases separating them. This CDR3 has 15 residues. Germline V gene lookup returns CDR1 MNHEY and CDR2 SVGAGI. The CDR3 protein is CASSTHGSSGNTIYF. The CDR3 DNA is TGTGCCAGCAGTACCCACGGGAGCTCTGGAAACACCATATATTTT.

The chain uses TRBV28 and TRBJ1-1; 9 bases match TRBD1. Germline CDR1 MDHEN, CDR2 SYDVKM. CDR3 size: 15 residues. With V trimmed by 6 bases and J by 3 bases, 8 bases remained unmatched. The CDR3 nucleotides are TGTGCCAGCAGCCCCCATGGGACAGGGTACACTGAAGCTTTCTTT. As protein: CASSPHGTGYTEAFF.

The chain is built from TRBV16 and TRBJ2-7, with TRBD1 matching over 11 bases. CDR1 and CDR2 from the germline V gene are KGHSY and FQNENV. The J segment lost 8 bases and the V segment lost 3 bases, leaving 9 bases of the junction unmatched. This CDR3 spans 15 amino acids. The CDR3 reads CASSHSGTGGVQQYF. As DNA, the CDR3 is TGTGCCAGCAGCCACTCCGGGACAGGGGGGGTACAGCAGTACTTC.

The chain couples TRBV28 to TRBJ2-3; 11 positions agree with TRBD2. CDR1 is MDHEN and CDR2 is SYDVKM in the germline V gene. The length of the CDR3 is 15 residues. V was pared by 6 bases and J by 4 bases, with 6 bases of the junction left unmatched. The CDR3 loop is CASSSLAGVADTQYF. The CDR3 nucleotides read TGTGCCAGCAGCTCACTAGCGGGAGTAGCAGATACGCAGTATTTT.

The CDR3 here is CASSLGSRRVMGNEQFF. The CDR3 nucleotides read TGTGCCAGCAGCTTGGGATCTAGGAGAGTTATGGGCAATGAGCAGTTCTTC. The chain carries TRBV5-4 and TRBJ2-1; no definite D call. The germline CDR1 and CDR2 sequences are SGHNT and YYREEE (reference sequence). Trimming cost V 0 bases and J 6 bases, with 19 bases left between them. The CDR3 extends over 17 amino acids.

The chain links TRBV5-1 to TRBJ1-1, with 7 positions matching TRBD1. CDR1 is SGHRS, CDR2 YFSETQ, per germline. The CDR3 sequence is 15 residues long. With 7 bases clipped from V and 1 base from J, the junction kept 10 bases outside the gene matches. CDR3 coding DNA: TGCGCCAGCGGCCCATTAACAGGGGCGAACACTGAAGCTTTCTTT. Its translation is CASGPLTGANTEAFF.

The chain has TRBV19 and TRBJ1-1, with a tentative D call TRBD1 (6 bases). Germline V gene lookup returns CDR1 LNHDA and CDR2 SQIVND (reference sequence). The V end was cut by 3 bases, the J end by 6 bases, with 14 bases between. CDR3 length: 14 amino acids. CDR3 amino acids: CASSIQGPWAEAFF. CDR3 nucleotides: TGTGCCAGTAGTATTCAGGGGCCCTGGGCTGAAGCTTTCTTT.

The chain recombines TRBV18 with TRBJ2-6, with 9 positions matching TRBD2. J lost 0 bases, V lost 1 base, and 13 bases had no gene match. CDR3 size: 21 residues. From germline, CDR1 is KGHSH and CDR2 LQKENI. The CDR3 reads CASSPRGSAGGKYSGANVLTF. The DNA of the CDR3 is TGTGCCAGCTCACCACGGGGTTCTGCGGGAGGGAAATACTCTGGGGCCAACGTCCTGACTTTC.

The rearrangement links TRBV11-3 to TRBJ1-1; D is possibly TRBD1 (6 bases). The V gene lost 2 bases and the J gene lost 1 base, with 11 bases spanning the gap. Germline loops: CDR1 SGHNT, CDR2 YENEEA. The CDR3 has 15 residues. The CDR3 coding sequence is TGTGCCAGCAGCTTACCTGACAGGCAGAACACTGAAGCTTTCTTT. Its protein product is CASSLPDRQNTEAFF. Together with reference TRBV11-3 and TRBJ1-1, the CDR3 gives the full variable domain: EAGVVQSPRYKIIEKKQPVAFWCNPISGHNTLYWYLQNLGQGPELLIRYENEEAVDDSQLPKDRFSAERLKGVDSTLKIQPAELGDSAVYLCASSLPDRQNTEAFFGQGTRLTVV.

The V and J genes are TRBV7-9 and TRBJ2-7; D is undetermined. The CDR3 covers 15 residues. CDR1 and CDR2 (germline): SEHNR, FQNEAQ (reference sequence). V shed 0 bases and J shed 0 bases, with 9 bases lying between them. The CDR3 nucleotides are TGTGCCAGCAGCTTAGCAGCTAGTCGCTCCTACGAGCAGTACTTC. Protein: CASSLAASRSYEQYF.

This CDR3 reads CASREQGYGYTF. The CDR3 coding sequence is TGTGCCAGCCGAGAACAGGGCTATGGCTACACCTTC. The chain links TRBV2 to TRBJ1-2; D might be TRBD1 (6 bases). This CDR3 contains 12 residues. Germline V gives CDR1 SNHLY, CDR2 FYNNEI. The V gene lost 8 bases and the J gene lost 4 bases, with 11 bases spanning the gap.

This clone occurred a few times. The chain couples TRBV10-2 to TRBJ1-1; a possible D gene is TRBD1 (6 bases). Germline lookup yields CDR1 WSHSY and CDR2 SAAADI. V was cut by 6 bases and J by 8 bases, with 16 bases left in between. The length of the CDR3 is 13 residues. Here the CDR3 reads CASSYSTGSEAFF. CDR3 DNA sequence: TGCGCCAGCAGCTACTCGACAGGTTCCGAAGCTTTCTTT.

This chain connects TRBV5-6 to TRBJ2-3; 12 positions agree with TRBD1. Germline CDR1 and CDR2: SGHDT and YYEEEE. The CDR3 is 16 amino acids. The J segment lost 4 bases and the V segment lost 4 bases, leaving 7 bases of the junction unmatched. CDR3 region: CASSRAGTGGPDTQYF. CDR3 nucleotides: TGTGCCAGCAGCCGGGCCGGGACAGGGGGCCCAGATACGCAGTATTTT. The whole variable domain, remainder taken from reference TRBV5-6 and TRBJ2-3, is DAGVTQSPTHLIKTRGQQVTLRCSPKSGHDTVSWYQQALGQGPQFIFQYYEEEERQRGNFPDRFSGHQFPNYSSELNVNALLLGDSALYLCASSRAGTGGPDTQYFGPGTRLTVL.

J is TRBJ2-1 and V is TRBV19; 7 bases are a match to TRBD2. In germline, CDR1 is LNHDA, CDR2 SQIVND (reference sequence). Trimming at V came to 7 bases and at J to 0 bases, leaving 6 bases not matched to a gene. The CDR3 is 15 residues long. The CDR3: CASTTWGGSYNEQFF. CDR3 sequence (DNA): TGTGCCAGTACTACGTGGGGGGGCTCCTACAATGAGCAGTTCTTC.

The CDR3 region has the DNA TGTGCCAGCAGTCTAAACGGTTCACCCCTCCACTTT. The encoded protein is CASSLNGSPLHF. V usage is TRBV27 and J usage is TRBJ1-6; the D is unclear. The CDR3 is 12 residues long. The germline V gene encodes CDR1 MNHEY and CDR2 SMNVEV (reference sequence). Trimming shortened V by 5 bases and J by 9 bases, and 8 bases separated the two germline ends.

The chain uses TRBV19 and TRBJ2-1; 11 nucleotides agree with TRBD2. The trim removed 4 bases at V and 2 bases at J, leaving 7 bases unmatched. The CDR3 covers 17 residues. Germline V gene sequence: CDR1 LNHDA, CDR2 SQIVND (reference sequence). Here the CDR3 DNA reads TGTGCCAGTAGTAACCAACTAGCGGGAGACCCCTACAATGAGCAGTTCTTC. It translates to CASSNQLAGDPYNEQFF.